The present T cell receptor (beta chain) was sequenced within a study of blood T cell repertoires in COVID-19. Study in general: Spain, Italy and the United States supplied samples that represented acute and convalescent COVID-19. PBMCs, B-cell-depleted T cells, or T cells provided the cDNA or gDNA that made up the material.

As originally analysed: Amplifying reference gene primers gave estimates of nucleated cell counts. Produced via immunoSEQ multiplex PCR; TCRdb's table is partial and in-frame only. V and J calls and clone size are given by that table; D and trimming were obtained from the DNA. The table shows 200,000 to 250,000 clones, with approximately 85% occurring only once. Trimming took 1 base from V and 3 from J, leaving 10 bases between them. This CDR3 is 14 amino acids long. CDR1 and CDR2 (germline): SGHTS, YDEGEE. This rearrangement joins TRBV5-8 to TRBJ1-2; D perhaps matches TRBD1 (5 bases). Input material: peripheral blood. This clonotype was obtained from a woman between 65 and 79 years old with acute or convalescent COVID-19. CDR3 nucleotides: TGTGCCAGCAGCTTGCAAAGACAGCACTATGGCTACACCTTC. It codes for CASSLQRQHYGYTF.